The next 7 T cell receptor beta chains were all read from a single sample in a study of blood T cell repertoires in COVID-19. This table comes from immunoSEQ multiplex PCR, and its TCRdb copy is limited to in-frame clones, with some not included. The data show about 120,000 clones, 80% seen once. What was sequenced was peripheral blood. The receptor set was obtained from an older man with acute or convalescent COVID-19.

The DNA for the CDR3 is TGTGCCACCAGTGATCCCGGGACAGGGGAACGGGACACTGAAGCTTTCTTT. Its protein product is CATSDPGTGERDTEAFF. The chain carries TRBV24-1 and TRBJ1-1; 10 bases fit TRBD1. Germline assignment: CDR1 KGHDR and CDR2 SFDVKD. The CDR3 totals 17 residues. With 3 bases clipped from V and 3 bases from J, the junction kept 9 bases outside the gene matches.

The chain couples TRBV7-6 to TRBJ2-7; maybe TRBD2 (6 bases). Germline loops: CDR1 SGHVS, CDR2 FNYEAQ. The CDR3 runs 17 residues. The V and J ends lost 1 base and 0 bases respectively, with 16 bases between them. CDR3 nucleotides: TGTGCCAGCAGCTTAGTTCCGTTGGGGGACTTCTCCTACGAGCAGTACTTC. Protein product: CASSLVPLGDFSYEQYF.

This chain connects TRBV6-1 to TRBJ2-3; unclear D gene. V was shortened by 2 bases and J by 0 bases, with 12 bases between the two germline ends. Germline V CDR1 and CDR2: MNHNS, SASEGT. The CDR3 has 16 residues. CDR3 protein: CASSEMAQVSTDTQYF. CDR3 nucleotide sequence: TGTGCCAGCAGTGAAATGGCGCAGGTTAGCACAGATACGCAGTATTTT.

J is TRBJ1-2 and V is TRBV11-2; D is unclear. In germline, CDR1 is SGHAT, CDR2 FQNNGV. Trimming removed 4 bases from V and 0 bases from J, with 6 bases in between. CDR3 length equals 13 residues. The CDR3 here is CASSSGANYGYTF. The CDR3 DNA follows: TGTGCCAGCAGCTCCGGGGCTAACTATGGCTACACCTTC.

This clone was counted a few times. V is TRBV7-9 and J is TRBJ1-1; no clear D gene. This CDR3 contains 13 residues. V shed 3 bases and J shed 1 base, with 6 bases lying between them. Germline CDR1 and CDR2: SEHNR and FQNEAQ (reference sequence). The CDR3 loop is CASSFNRNTEAFF. CDR3 DNA sequence: TGTGCCAGCAGCTTTAACAGGAACACTGAAGCTTTCTTT. The full variable domain, with the rest looked up from reference TRBV7-9 and TRBJ1-1, is DTGVSQNPRHKITKRGQNVTFRCDPISEHNRLYWYRQTLGQGPEFLTYFQNEAQLEKSRLLSDRFSAERPKGSFSTLEIQRTEQGDSAMYLCASSFNRNTEAFFGQGTRLTVV.

This chain links TRBV5-1 with TRBJ2-1; 16 bases map to TRBD2. The ends lost 0 bases at V and 7 bases at J; junction bases unmatched: 4. The length of the CDR3 is 17 residues. From germline, CDR1 is SGHRS and CDR2 YFSETQ. The CDR3 reads CASSLGGTSGGANEQFF. CDR3 DNA sequence: TGCGCCAGCAGCTTGGGCGGGACTAGCGGGGGGGCAAATGAGCAGTTCTTC.

V gene TRBV7-2 combines with J gene TRBJ2-3, with TRBD1 matching over 11 bases. The CDR3 extends over 15 amino acids. Germline CDR1 and CDR2: SGHTA and FQGNSA. V trimming: 6 bases; J trimming: 9 bases; junction bases outside the gene matches: 11. The CDR3 DNA is TGTGCCAGCAGTATGACCGGGACAGGGGGTGACACGCAGTATTTT. This encodes CASSMTGTGGDTQYF.